The 15 T cell receptor beta chains below come from one sample, sequenced in a study of CD8+CD57+ T cells in acquired aplastic anemia. All sequencing subjects had displayed CD8+CD57+ cell expansion on flow cytometry. Using genomic DNA as the template, TCR beta VDJ and CDR3 profiling was carried out. From the reads, TCRdb called clonotypes with MiXCR, one entry per CDR3 protein. The sample has around 150,000 distinct CDR3 sequences; roughly two thirds are singletons. The sequenced material came from sorted CD4+, CD8+, or CD8+CD57+ T cells (not recorded which) from PBMCs. These receptors were taken from a human donor with aplastic anemia.

This clonotype was observed a handful of times. The V and J genes are TRBV24-1 and TRBJ2-2, with D hard to call. The CDR3 runs to 15 residues. Germline assignment: CDR1 KGHDR and CDR2 SFDVKD. V lost 4 bases, J lost 4 bases, and 12 bases lay in between. The CDR3 spells CATSDPVYATGELFF. The CDR3 bases are TGTGCCACCAGTGACCCAGTCTATGCCACCGGGGAGCTGTTTTTT.

This clonotype was picked up many times. The V call is TRBV10-2, the J call TRBJ2-3; D is perhaps TRBD2 (6 bases). The germline gives CDR1 WSHSY, CDR2 SAAADI. Trimming cost V 0 bases and J 2 bases, with 12 bases left between them. The CDR3 contains 16 residues. The CDR3 bases are TGCGCCAGCAGTGAGTCGAAGGGACTCAACACAGATACGCAGTATTTT. Its translation: CASSESKGLNTDTQYF.

The chain uses TRBV9 and TRBJ1-6, with no clear D. The CDR3 length is 14 residues. Germline values: CDR1 SGDLS, CDR2 YYNGEE. Trimming removed 4 bases at V and 7 bases at J, with 12 bases between. CDR3: CASSPRGPNSPLHF. CDR3 DNA sequence: TGTGCCAGCAGCCCCAGAGGACCCAATTCACCCCTCCACTTT.

The CDR3 DNA reads TGTGCCAGCAGCTTAGCCGAGGGGAACTACGAGCAGTACTTC. Protein: CASSLAEGNYEQYF. The chain uses TRBV7-8 and TRBJ2-7; D might be TRBD1 or TRBD2, each matching 5 bases. The V gene lost 0 bases and the J gene lost 3 bases, with 9 bases spanning the gap. The CDR3 runs to 14 residues. The germline CDR1 and CDR2 sequences are SGHVS and FQNEAQ.

On this clonotype: An end of the junction does not agree with germline; a read error may underlie this. This chain connects TRBV24-1 to TRBJ1-1; no firm D call. Germline V gene lookup returns CDR1 KGHDR and CDR2 SFDVKD. CDR3 length: 11 residues. The CDR3 DNA follows: TGTGCCTCCAGTGATCGCCGCTCGGCTTTCTTT. Protein: CASSDRRSAFF.

The chain joins TRBV5-1 to TRBJ2-2; D may be TRBD1 or TRBD2 (5 bases each). The CDR3 is 13 amino acids. Per germline, CDR1 SGHRS and CDR2 YFSETQ. V was pared by 3 bases and J by 11 bases, with 14 bases between. CDR3 sequence (DNA): TGCGCCAGCAGCTCGGGGCTTCCGACAGAGCTGTTTTTT. Protein: CASSSGLPTELFF.

The gene calls are TRBV19 and TRBJ2-6; 7 bases align to TRBD1. Trimming at V came to 4 bases and at J to 6 bases, leaving 3 bases not matched to a gene. CDR1 is LNHDA, CDR2 SQIVND, per germline (reference sequence). This CDR3 comprises 14 residues. CDR3 sequence reads: CASSSGQAANVLTF. DNA of the CDR3: TGTGCCAGTAGTAGTGGACAGGCGGCCAACGTCCTGACTTTC. The entire variable domain, with the rest obtained from reference TRBV19 and TRBJ2-6, is as follows: DGGITQSPKYLFRKEGQNVTLSCEQNLNHDAMYWYRQDPGQGLRLIYYSQIVNDFQKGDIAEGYSVSREKKESFPLTVTSAQKNPTAFYLCASSSGQAANVLTFGAGSRLTVL.

V is TRBV2 and J is TRBJ2-7, with a possible D match to TRBD2 (6 bases). This CDR3 has 14 residues. Per the germline V gene, CDR1 is SNHLY and CDR2 is FYNNEI. The ends were cut back, 6 bases at V and 2 bases at J, with 14 bases in the middle. CDR3 sequence reads: CASRRGGNPYEQYF. The CDR3 nucleotides are TGTGCCAGCAGGAGGGGCGGGAACCCCTACGAGCAGTACTTC.

The rearrangement links TRBV15 to TRBJ2-7, with a possible D match to TRBD2 (6 bases). The CDR3 totals 13 residues. Trimming cost V 0 bases and J 5 bases, with 8 bases left between them. CDR1 and CDR2 (germline): LNHNV, YYDKDF (reference sequence). The DNA of the CDR3 is TGTGCCACCAGCAGAGATCCGGGGGACGAGCAGTACTTC. It specifies CATSRDPGDEQYF.

This sequence joins TRBV24-1 and TRBJ2-2; 7 nucleotides match TRBD2. Germline V gene lookup returns CDR1 KGHDR and CDR2 SFDVKD. The V segment lost 3 bases and the J segment 5 bases; nucleotides outside the gene matches: 2. The length of the CDR3 is 14 residues. CDR3 protein: CATSDDGRTGELFF. In nucleotides, the CDR3 is TGTGCCACCAGTGATGACGGGAGGACCGGGGAGCTGTTTTTT.

This chain joins TRBV24-1 and TRBJ2-2; a possible D gene is TRBD1 (5 bases). The CDR3 contains 12 residues. Trimming pared 8 bases from V and 7 bases from J, leaving 10 bases between. From germline, CDR1 is KGHDR and CDR2 SFDVKD. CDR3 coding DNA: TGTGCCACCAATGGGGCGAGCGGGGAGCTGTTTTTT. Amino acid sequence: CATNGASGELFF.

V gene TRBV10-2 combines with J gene TRBJ2-2; a weak D match, TRBD1 (5 bases). There are 15 residues in the CDR3. V shed 8 bases and J shed 7 bases, with 20 bases lying between them. Per the germline V gene, CDR1 is WSHSY and CDR2 is SAAADI. DNA for the CDR3: TGCGCCAGCCTGGTGCCCCCTGGCCAGGGCGGGGAGCTGTTTTTT. Its translation: CASLVPPGQGGELFF.

On this clonotype: One end of the junction does not line up with germline, which may come from a read error. The chain links TRBV7-2 to TRBJ1-2; 10 nucleotides agree with TRBD1. Germline CDR1 reads SGHTA; CDR2 reads FQGNSA. CDR3 length: 14 amino acids. CDR3 loop: CASSLDRGQHGYTF. As DNA, the CDR3 is TGTGCCAGTAGCTTAGACAGGGGGCAACATGGCTACACCTTC.

This rearrangement joins TRBV5-6 to TRBJ1-2; the D is unclear. Between the trimmed V and J ends, which lost 0 bases and 7 bases, there was a span of 4 bases. CDR1 is SGHDT, CDR2 YYEEEE, per germline. CDR3 length: 11 residues. As DNA, the CDR3 is TGTGCCAGCAGCTTGGGGGGTGGCTACACCTTC. Translation gives CASSLGGGYTF.

The chain employs TRBV2 and TRBJ2-2, with no clear D. The CDR3 runs 12 residues. CDR1 SNHLY and CDR2 FYNNEI come from the germline V gene. Deletions cut 3 bases from V and 5 bases from J, with 4 bases between. The CDR3 sequence: CASSDPTGELFF. CDR3 nucleotide sequence: TGTGCCAGCAGTGATCCTACCGGGGAGCTGTTTTTT.